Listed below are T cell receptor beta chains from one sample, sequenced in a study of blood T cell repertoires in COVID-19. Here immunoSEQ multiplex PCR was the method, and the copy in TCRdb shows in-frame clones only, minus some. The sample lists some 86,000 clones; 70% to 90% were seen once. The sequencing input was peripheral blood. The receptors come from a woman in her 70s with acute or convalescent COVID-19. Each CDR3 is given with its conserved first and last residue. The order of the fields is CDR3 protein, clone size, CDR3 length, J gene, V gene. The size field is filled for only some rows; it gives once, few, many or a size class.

CDR3aa: CATWGLVFPSGANVLTF
abundance: .
len: 17
j_gene: TRBJ2-6
v_gene: TRBV27

CDR3aa: CASSAPTWRGYTF
abundance: .
len: 13
j_gene: TRBJ1-2
v_gene: TRBV9

CDR3aa: CASSYSPRGTGELFF
abundance: few
len: 15
j_gene: TRBJ2-2
v_gene: TRBV6-6

CDR3aa: CASSFYGSGGVDEQFF
abundance: .
len: 16
j_gene: TRBJ2-1
v_gene: TRBV7-9

CDR3aa: CASSNSRPGTGELFF
abundance: .
len: 15
j_gene: TRBJ2-2
v_gene: TRBV2

CDR3aa: CASSGGGSLMNYGYTF
abundance: .
len: 16
j_gene: TRBJ1-2
v_gene: TRBV2

CDR3aa: CASSQDGLAGGGDTQYF
abundance: .
len: 17
j_gene: TRBJ2-3
v_gene: TRBV4-2

CDR3aa: CASSLWGGQGAPGANVLTF
abundance: .
len: 19
j_gene: TRBJ2-6
v_gene: TRBV28

CDR3aa: CASSFRGLPPLNTEAFF
abundance: .
len: 17
j_gene: TRBJ1-1
v_gene: TRBV27

CDR3aa: CASSQNLRSGGTDTQYF
abundance: few
len: 17
j_gene: TRBJ2-3
v_gene: TRBV4-1

CDR3aa: CASSQGPNEKLFF
abundance: .
len: 13
j_gene: TRBJ1-4
v_gene: TRBV6-4

CDR3aa: CASRSVGGGTSGELFF
abundance: .
len: 16
j_gene: TRBJ2-2
v_gene: TRBV5-1

CDR3aa: CSVDLGSGYTF
abundance: .
len: 11
j_gene: TRBJ1-2
v_gene: TRBV29-1

CDR3aa: CASRDGQHYNSPLHF
abundance: few
len: 15
j_gene: TRBJ1-6
v_gene: TRBV19

CDR3aa: CASSQDGQGQGRDTGELFF
abundance: .
len: 19
j_gene: TRBJ2-2
v_gene: TRBV4-1

CDR3aa: CASSRDSEYQETQYF
abundance: .
len: 15
j_gene: TRBJ2-5
v_gene: TRBV7-9

CDR3aa: CASSEEDRPSSPLHF
abundance: .
len: 15
j_gene: TRBJ1-6
v_gene: TRBV6-1

CDR3aa: CASTNAARGPRVTQYF
abundance: .
len: 16
j_gene: TRBJ2-3
v_gene: TRBV19